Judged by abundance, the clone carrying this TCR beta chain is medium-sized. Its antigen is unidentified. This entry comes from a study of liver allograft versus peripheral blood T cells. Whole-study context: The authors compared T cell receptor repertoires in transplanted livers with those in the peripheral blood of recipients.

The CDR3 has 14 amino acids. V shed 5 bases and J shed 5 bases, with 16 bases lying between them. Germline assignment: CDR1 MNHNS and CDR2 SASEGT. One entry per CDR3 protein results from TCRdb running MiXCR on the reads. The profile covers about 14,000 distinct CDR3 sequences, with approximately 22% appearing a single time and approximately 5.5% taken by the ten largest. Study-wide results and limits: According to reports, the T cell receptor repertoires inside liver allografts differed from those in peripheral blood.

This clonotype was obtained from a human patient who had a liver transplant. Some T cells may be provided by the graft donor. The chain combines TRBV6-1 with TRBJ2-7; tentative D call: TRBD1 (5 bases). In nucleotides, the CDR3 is TGTGCCAGCAGTTGGTCCCAGGGTTCCCACGAGCAGTACTTC. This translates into CASSWSQGSHEQYF.